This TCR beta chain was found in a study of T cell responses to AZD1222 COVID-19 vaccine. Whole-study findings and limits: Rises in breadth and depth of Spike-specific TCRs came after two AZD1222 doses.

This clone has just one count. Its target is unknown. The assay was immunoSEQ multiplex PCR, and TCRdb's table has in-frame clones only and misses some. This sample yields under 150,000 clones, of which about 93% are seen a single time; roughly 2% belongs to the top ten. The CDR3 consists of 13 residues. The germline V and J ends were trimmed by 4 bases and 6 bases, with 12 bases remaining between them. Germline V lookup: CDR1 MNHNY, CDR2 SVGAGI (reference sequence). The sample was peripheral blood, taken on day 0 of AZD1222 vaccination. The chain uses TRBV6-6 and TRBJ1-2; maybe TRBD1 (5 bases). This receptor was identified in an adult in good health. CDR3 nucleotide sequence: TGTGCCAGCAGTTCGTCAGGGCTCCATGGCTACACCTTC. Its protein is CASSSSGLHGYTF.